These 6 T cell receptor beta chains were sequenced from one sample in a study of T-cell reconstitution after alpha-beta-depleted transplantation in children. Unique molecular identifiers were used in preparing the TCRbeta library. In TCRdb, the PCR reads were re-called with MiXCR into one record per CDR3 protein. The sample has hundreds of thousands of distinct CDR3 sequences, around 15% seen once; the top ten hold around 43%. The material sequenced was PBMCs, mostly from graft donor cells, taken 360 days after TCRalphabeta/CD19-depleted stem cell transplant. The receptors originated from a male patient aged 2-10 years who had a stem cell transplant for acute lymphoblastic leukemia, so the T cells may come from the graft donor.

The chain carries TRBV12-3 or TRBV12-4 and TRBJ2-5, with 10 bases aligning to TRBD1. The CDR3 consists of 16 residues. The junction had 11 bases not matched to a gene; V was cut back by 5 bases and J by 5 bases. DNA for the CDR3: TGTGCCAGCAGTGCGACAGGGGGCTGGGTCGGGGAGACCCAGTACTTC. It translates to CASSATGGWVGETQYF.

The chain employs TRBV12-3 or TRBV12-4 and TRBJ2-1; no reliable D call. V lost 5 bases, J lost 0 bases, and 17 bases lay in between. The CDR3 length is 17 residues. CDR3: CASSPLGSLSSYNEQFF. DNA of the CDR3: TGTGCCAGCAGTCCCCTGGGGTCGCTGAGCTCCTACAATGAGCAGTTCTTC.

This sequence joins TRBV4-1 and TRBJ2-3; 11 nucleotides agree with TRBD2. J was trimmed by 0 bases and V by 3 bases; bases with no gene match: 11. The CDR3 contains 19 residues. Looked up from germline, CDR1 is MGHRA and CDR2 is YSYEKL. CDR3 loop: CASSQSPAGLADSTDTQYF. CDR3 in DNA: TGCGCCAGCAGCCAGTCCCCGGCGGGACTAGCGGATAGCACAGATACGCAGTATTTT.

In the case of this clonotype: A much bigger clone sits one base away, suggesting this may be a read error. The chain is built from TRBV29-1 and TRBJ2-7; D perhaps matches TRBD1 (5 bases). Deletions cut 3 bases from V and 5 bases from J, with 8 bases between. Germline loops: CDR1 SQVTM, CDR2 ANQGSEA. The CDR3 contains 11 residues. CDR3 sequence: CSVEAGNEQYF. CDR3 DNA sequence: TGCAGCGTTGAGGCAGGGAACGAGCAGTACTTC.

The CDR3, as DNA: TGTGCCAGCAGCTTAGAGGGTCCTCCCCCCTTCTACGAGCAGTACTTC. It specifies CASSLEGPPPFYEQYF. V is TRBV7-6 and J is TRBJ2-7; D remains unclear. Trimming removed 1 base at V and 3 bases at J, with 16 bases between. Germline V gives CDR1 SGHVS, CDR2 FNYEAQ. This CDR3 region has 16 residues.

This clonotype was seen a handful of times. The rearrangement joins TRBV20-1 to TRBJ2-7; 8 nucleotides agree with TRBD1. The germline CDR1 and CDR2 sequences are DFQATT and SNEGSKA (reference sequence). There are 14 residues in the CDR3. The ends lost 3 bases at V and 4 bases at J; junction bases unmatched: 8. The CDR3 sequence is CSASQGAKRYEQYF. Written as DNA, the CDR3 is TGCAGTGCTAGCCAGGGGGCCAAAAGATACGAGCAGTACTTC.